The 6 T cell receptor beta chains listed next were all sequenced from one sample in a study of vaccination and CD4 T cells after COVID-19. Antigens of these TCRs are unknown. Time point described: late sampling 161 to 241 days after vaccination in a few convalescent patients. The treatment denotes: roughly nine-day PBMC culture with coronavirus spike peptide pools or control peptides (ViraFEST assay). The Oncomine TCR Beta short-read assay was what sequenced the DNA obtained from cultured CD4+ T cells. TCRdb redid the calling of the PCR reads with MiXCR, one entry per CDR3 protein. The table includes 15,000 to 20,000 distinct CDR3 sequences, about 51% detected once. The source was CD4+ T cells from blood, cultured in vitro, collected about 7 months after SARS-CoV-2 vaccination. These receptors originate from a human donor who had recovered from COVID-19.

Written as DNA, the CDR3 is TGTGCCAGTAAAACCACCGGGCCCCGCAATCAGCCCCAGCATTTT. Encoded protein: CASKTTGPRNQPQHF. The chain joins TRBV19 to TRBJ1-5; D gene unclear. The CDR3 has 15 amino acids. V gave up 7 bases and J gave up 2 bases, with 15 bases separating them. CDR1 is LNHDA, CDR2 SQIVND, per germline (reference sequence).

Only a few counts were recorded for this clonotype. The genes are TRBV7-8 and TRBJ1-2, with D tentatively TRBD1 (6 bases). Germline loops: CDR1 SGHVS, CDR2 FQNEAQ. The ends were cut back, 5 bases at V and 5 bases at J, with 15 bases in the middle. This CDR3 has 14 residues. CDR3 amino acids: CASSPDSATYGYTF. Written as DNA, the CDR3 is TGTGCCAGCAGCCCGGACAGTGCGACTTATGGCTACACCTTC.

The chain is built from TRBV7-3 and TRBJ1-1; D gene uncertain. V lost 2 bases and J lost 0, with 4 bases in between. The CDR3 extends over 13 amino acids. Germline CDR1 SGHTA, CDR2 FQGTGA. The CDR3 loop is CASSLQVNTEAFF. CDR3 nucleotides: TGTGCCAGCAGCTTACAGGTGAACACTGAAGCTTTCTTT.

J is TRBJ2-7 and V is TRBV28; D call uncertain. The CDR3 totals 16 residues. Germline V CDR1 and CDR2: MDHEN, SYDVKM. Trimming left V 3 bases short and J 4 bases short, with 19 bases between. The CDR3 region is CASSFPPRVFGYEQYF. The CDR3 nucleotides are TGTGCCAGCAGTTTCCCCCCCCGAGTTTTCGGGTACGAGCAGTACTTC.

The genes are TRBV12-3 or TRBV12-4 and TRBJ1-2, with D hard to call. This CDR3 has 13 residues. V was shortened by 5 bases and J by 4 bases, with 11 bases between the two germline ends. CDR3 amino acids: CASSPQPIYGYTF. CDR3 DNA: TGTGCCAGCAGTCCACAGCCGATCTATGGCTACACCTTC.

This clonotype was seen a few times. This chain uses TRBV7-3 with TRBJ2-2; TRBD2 matches 7 bases. The CDR3 covers 16 residues. The germline gives CDR1 SGHTA, CDR2 FQGTGA. V lost 5 bases and J lost 6; bases outside the gene matches: 12. The CDR3 reads CASSPKSGKTAGELFF. DNA of the CDR3: TGTGCCAGCAGCCCCAAGAGCGGGAAGACTGCCGGGGAGCTGTTTTTT.